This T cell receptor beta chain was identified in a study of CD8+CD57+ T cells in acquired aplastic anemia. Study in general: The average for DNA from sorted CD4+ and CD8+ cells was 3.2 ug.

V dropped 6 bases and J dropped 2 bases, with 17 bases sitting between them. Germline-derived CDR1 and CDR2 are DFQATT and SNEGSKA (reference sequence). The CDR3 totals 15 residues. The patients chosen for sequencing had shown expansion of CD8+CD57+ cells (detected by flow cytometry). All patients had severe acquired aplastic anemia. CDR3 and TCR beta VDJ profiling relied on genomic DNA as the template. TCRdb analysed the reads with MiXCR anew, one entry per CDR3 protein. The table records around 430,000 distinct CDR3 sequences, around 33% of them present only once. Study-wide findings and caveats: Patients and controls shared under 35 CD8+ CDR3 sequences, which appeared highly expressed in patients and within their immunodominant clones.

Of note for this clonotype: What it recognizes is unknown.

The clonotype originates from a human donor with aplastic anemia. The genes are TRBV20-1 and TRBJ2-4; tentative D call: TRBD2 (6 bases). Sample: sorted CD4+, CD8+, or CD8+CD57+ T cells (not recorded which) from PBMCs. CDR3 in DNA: TGCAGTGCAACTCCGGGACTCCTAACCAAAAACATTCAGTACTTC. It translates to CSATPGLLTKNIQYF.